Here is one TCR beta chain with its context. Its antigen is currently unknown. The repertoire was sequenced with immunoSEQ multiplex PCR; TCRdb's copy has only in-frame clones and lacks some. The repertoire holds approximately 120,000 clones, with 89% as singletons. The CDR3 loop spans 15 amino acids. Looked up from germline, CDR1 is SGHAT and CDR2 is FQNNGV. The J segment lost 4 bases and the V segment lost 6 bases, leaving 6 bases of the junction unmatched. This specimen comes from a study of cytomegalovirus exposure and HLA in healthy donors. General study results and limits: A list of roughly 180 TCR beta chains associated with cytomegalovirus was given. Most TCR sequences were uncommon, yet certain public TCRs appeared in many donors.

Sequenced material: PBMCs. The TCR originated in a woman aged 18 to 35 in good health and CMV-seronegative. The chain has TRBV11-2 and TRBJ2-5, with 12 bases fitting TRBD2. DNA for the CDR3: TGTGCCAGCAGAAGACTAGCGGGGGCGGGAGAGACCCAGTACTTC. Its translation is CASRRLAGAGETQYF.